This T cell receptor beta chain was profiled in a study of T cells in Graves' hyperthyroidism and ophthalmopathy. In its sample, this clonotype was seen many times. From RNA transcripts, TCR beta CDR3 regions were amplified. First-round RT-PCR with HTBI primers amplified the TCR CDR3 region. TCRdb re-derived calls from the multiplex PCR reads in MiXCR, one entry per CDR3 protein. Seen here are fewer than 600,000 distinct CDR3 sequences, under 15% observed once, and the top ten hold about 17%. Trimming left V 4 bases short and J 0 bases short, with 13 bases between. The CDR3 is 16 amino acids. In germline, CDR1 is MNHEY, CDR2 SVGAGI. Patients aged 18 to 65 had newly diagnosed hyperthyroidism lasting under 2 months. Exclusion of patients followed from uncontrolled infection, other autoimmune disease, pregnancy or lactation. PBMCs were sourced from around 10 ml fresh peripheral blood.

The rearrangement uses TRBV6-5 and TRBJ2-1, with a possible D match to TRBD2 (6 bases). This TCR was sampled from a woman aged 18-30 years with Graves' hyperthyroidism. The specimen sequenced was blood. CDR3 DNA sequence: TGTGCCAGCAGTTCATTTAGCGGTTACTCCTACAATGAGCAGTTCTTC. This encodes CASSSFSGYSYNEQFF.